This entry lists 19 T cell receptor beta chains sequenced from one sample in a study of control samples from healthy donors and cancer patients. TCRdb's table, derived via immunoSEQ multiplex PCR, lists solely in-frame clones and lacks some. Of about 59,000 clones in the sample, more than 90% are singletons; the top ten hold 1.5% to 2%. The sequencing input was PBMCs. The origin of the receptors is a man aged 40-50 years with colorectal cancer.

The V gene is TRBV19, the J gene TRBJ1-1; D call uncertain. V was pared by 5 bases and J by 6 bases, with 13 bases between. This CDR3 has 13 residues. Germline-derived CDR1 and CDR2 are LNHDA and SQIVND (reference sequence). For the CDR3, the DNA is TGTGCCAGTAGTTCTCAAGCCCCAGCTGAAGCTTTCTTT. It translates to CASSSQAPAEAFF.

The V gene is TRBV20-1, the J gene TRBJ1-3; D gene uncertain. Looked up from germline, CDR1 is DFQATT and CDR2 is SNEGSKA (reference sequence). Between the trimmed V and J ends, which lost 3 bases and 1 base, there was a span of 7 bases. The CDR3 covers 13 residues. The CDR3 nucleotides are TGCAGTGCTAGTTCCGCATCTGGAAACACCATATATTTT. The encoded protein is CSASSASGNTIYF.

The V and J genes are TRBV5-5 and TRBJ2-5, with 8 positions matching TRBD2. CDR1 and CDR2 (germline): SGHKS, YYEKEE (reference sequence). CDR3 length: 14 amino acids. V was pared by 0 bases and J by 5 bases, with 3 bases of the junction left unmatched. CDR3 nucleotide sequence: TGTGCCAGCAGCTTGGACGGGAGGGGGGAGACCCAGTACTTC. This translates into CASSLDGRGETQYF.

The V gene is TRBV9, the J gene TRBJ2-2; D is possibly TRBD1 or TRBD2 (5 bases each). This CDR3 has 16 amino acids. From germline, CDR1 is SGDLS and CDR2 YYNGEE. Deletions cut 6 bases from V and 3 bases from J, with 18 bases between. The CDR3 is CASNRRGVVDTGELFF. The CDR3, as DNA: TGTGCCAGCAACAGGAGAGGGGTAGTGGACACCGGGGAGCTGTTTTTT.

This sequence joins TRBV5-4 and TRBJ1-1; D may be TRBD1 (5 bases). The V gene lost 0 bases and the J gene lost 1 base, with 7 bases spanning the gap. Germline values: CDR1 SGHNT, CDR2 YYREEE (reference sequence). The CDR3 contains 14 residues. The CDR3 nucleotides read TGTGCCAGCAGCTTGGAACAGGCGAACACTGAAGCTTTCTTT. Protein: CASSLEQANTEAFF.

The chain combines TRBV2 with TRBJ2-5; 8 positions agree with TRBD2. The V and J ends lost 2 bases and 2 bases, in that order; junction bases with no gene match: 7. CDR3 length equals 16 residues. CDR1 is SNHLY, CDR2 FYNNEI, per germline. CDR3 in DNA: TGTGCCAGCAGTGAACAGCGTTTAGCGGGGCAAGAGACCCAGTACTTC. Translating gives CASSEQRLAGQETQYF.

The gene calls are TRBV30 and TRBJ1-3, with D uncertain. V lost 3 bases, J lost 0 bases, and 6 bases lay in between. In germline, CDR1 is GTSNPN, CDR2 SVGIG (reference sequence). The CDR3 is made up of 13 amino acids. CDR3 protein: CAWSRFSGNTIYF. CDR3 in DNA: TGTGCCTGGAGCCGGTTCTCTGGAAACACCATATATTTT.

V gene TRBV30 combines with J gene TRBJ1-1; D uncertain. This CDR3 has 13 amino acids. The V end was cut by 0 bases, the J end by 5 bases, with 10 bases between. CDR1 and CDR2 (germline): GTSNPN, SVGIG (reference sequence). In nucleotides, the CDR3 is TGTGCCTGGAGTGTCACGGTGGGGACTGAAGCTTTCTTT. This translates into CAWSVTVGTEAFF.

The rearrangement links TRBV19 to TRBJ2-6, with a possible D match to TRBD1 (6 bases). Trimming removed 5 bases at V and 1 base at J, with 9 bases between. Germline assignment: CDR1 LNHDA and CDR2 SQIVND (reference sequence). The CDR3 runs to 15 residues. CDR3 in amino acids: CASSLTGSGANVLTF. The CDR3 nucleotides read TGTGCCAGTAGTCTTACAGGGTCTGGGGCCAACGTCCTGACTTTC.

This chain links TRBV7-6 with TRBJ1-2, with D possibly being TRBD1 (5 bases). Germline CDR1 and CDR2: SGHVS and FNYEAQ. The CDR3 consists of 16 residues. The germline V and J ends were trimmed by 1 base and 2 bases, with 14 bases remaining between them. The CDR3 loop is CASSLESGTGNYGYTF. The CDR3 coding sequence is TGTGCCAGCAGCTTAGAATCAGGGACGGGCAACTATGGCTACACCTTC. The variable domain in full, with the rest retrieved from reference TRBV7-6 and TRBJ1-2, is GAGVSQSPRYKVTKRGQDVALRCDPISGHVSLYWYRQALGQGPEFLTYFNYEAQQDKSGLPNDRFSAERPEGSISTLTIQRTEQRDSAMYRCASSLESGTGNYGYTFGSGTRLTVV.

The chain employs TRBV6-5 and TRBJ2-5, with 8 bases matching TRBD1. From germline, CDR1 is MNHEY and CDR2 SVGAGI. This CDR3 is 15 amino acids long. Trimming at V came to 7 bases and at J to 5 bases, leaving 12 bases not matched to a gene. The CDR3 DNA sequence: TGTGCCAGCATACCGGACAGGGATCCACCCGAGACCCAGTACTTC. It specifies CASIPDRDPPETQYF.

V gene TRBV6-5 combines with J gene TRBJ2-1; possibly TRBD1 or TRBD2 for D (5 bases each). CDR1 MNHEY and CDR2 SVGAGI come from the germline V gene. CDR3 length equals 15 residues. V dropped 2 bases and J dropped 6 bases, with 14 bases sitting between them. The CDR3 sequence: CASSYRLGESNEQFF. DNA for the CDR3: TGTGCCAGCAGTTACCGCCTGGGGGAGAGCAATGAGCAGTTCTTC.

Here the CDR3 DNA reads TGTGCCAGCAGTTACTCCGTACAGACCATGAACACTGAAGCTTTCTTT. Translation gives CASSYSVQTMNTEAFF. The chain joins TRBV6-5 to TRBJ1-1, with D hard to call. CDR3 length equals 16 residues. Germline V gene data show CDR1 as MNHEY and CDR2 as SVGAGI. The germline V and J ends were trimmed by 0 bases and 0 bases, with 11 bases remaining between them.

The chain joins TRBV6-5 to TRBJ2-1, with D tentatively TRBD1 or TRBD2 (5 bases each). Trimming removed 6 bases at V and 13 bases at J, with 16 bases between. This CDR3 has 12 residues. Germline values: CDR1 MNHEY, CDR2 SVGAGI. The CDR3 is CASRSAGTRQFF. CDR3 coding DNA: TGTGCCAGCAGATCAGCCGGGACCAGACAGTTCTTC.

The genes are TRBV2 and TRBJ1-1, with no clear D. Trimming pared 1 base from V and 0 bases from J, leaving 12 bases between. The CDR3 covers 16 residues. The germline gives CDR1 SNHLY, CDR2 FYNNEI. The CDR3 bases are TGTGCCAGCAGTGAAGGGTTGGGAATCATGAACACTGAAGCTTTCTTT. Translating gives CASSEGLGIMNTEAFF.

The rearrangement uses TRBV30 and TRBJ2-5, with D possibly matching TRBD2 (6 bases). V lost 5 bases to trimming and J lost 4 bases, with 11 bases between them. The CDR3 contains 12 residues. The germline CDR1 and CDR2 sequences are GTSNPN and SVGIG (reference sequence). The CDR3 protein is CAWGDFGETQYF. The CDR3 DNA reads as TGTGCCTGGGGGGACTTCGGAGAGACCCAGTACTTC.

This chain links TRBV19 with TRBJ2-7; possibly TRBD2 for D (6 bases). Trimming shortened V by 6 bases and J by 0 bases, and 15 bases separated the two germline ends. Germline values: CDR1 LNHDA, CDR2 SQIVND (reference sequence). The CDR3 is 15 residues long. The CDR3 region has the DNA TGTGCCAGTAGCCCTTTCGCGGGGAGCTCCTACGAGCAGTACTTC. The encoded protein is CASSPFAGSSYEQYF.

In DNA, the CDR3 is TGCGCCAGCAGCCCGGGGAGTATGGGAAATCAGCCCCAGCATTTT. Protein sequence: CASSPGSMGNQPQHF. The chain is built from TRBV5-1 and TRBJ1-5, with no clear D. This CDR3 comprises 15 residues. The V end was cut by 4 bases, the J end by 4 bases, with 15 bases between. The germline CDR1 and CDR2 sequences are SGHRS and YFSETQ.

The chain joins TRBV5-8 to TRBJ1-5; 7 nucleotides align to TRBD1. There are 15 residues in the CDR3. The J segment lost 4 bases and the V segment lost 0 bases, leaving 4 bases of the junction unmatched. The germline V gene has CDR1 SGHTS and CDR2 YDEGEE. CDR3 coding DNA: TGTGCCAGCAGCTTGGGGGACAGACTAAATCAGCCCCAGCATTTT. It is translated as CASSLGDRLNQPQHF.